A single sample is the source of the 7 T cell receptor beta chains below, sequenced in a study of radiation and T cells in renal cell carcinoma. Time point indicated: baseline pretreatment blood. The treatment is: 15 Gy SBRT to primary tumor, nephrectomy 4 weeks later. The data were produced by immunoSEQ multiplex PCR, yet TCRdb's version contains in-frame clones alone and is incomplete. The sample has some 150,000 clones, approximately 87% seen once. The specimen was blood, collected from a patient whose treatment included radiotherapy and nephrectomy. The source of these receptors is a woman aged 50 to 65 with renal cell carcinoma.

This clone has a handful of counts. The DNA of the CDR3 is TGTGCCAGCAGTGGGGGGACAGTTAGTTATGGCTACACCTTC. It encodes CASSGGTVSYGYTF. This chain joins TRBV6-1 and TRBJ1-2; 7 nucleotides agree with TRBD1. This CDR3 region has 14 residues. Germline V CDR1 and CDR2: MNHNS, SASEGT. V gave up 4 bases and J gave up 5 bases; unmatched junction bases: 7.

V usage is TRBV9 and J usage is TRBJ1-1, with D unresolved. Trimming stripped 0 bases from V and 0 bases from J, with 6 bases between. The CDR3 totals 14 residues. Germline CDR1 SGDLS, CDR2 YYNGEE. The CDR3 is CASSVGLMNTEAFF. In nucleotides, the CDR3 is TGTGCCAGCAGCGTAGGACTCATGAACACTGAAGCTTTCTTT.

V is TRBV5-1 and J is TRBJ2-2, with D hard to call. The V gene's germline CDR1 is SGHRS and CDR2 YFSETQ. The CDR3 length is 11 residues. V lost 7 bases, J lost 4 bases, and 5 bases lay in between. CDR3 nucleotides: TGCGCCAGCCAAATCACCGGGGAGCTGTTTTTT. Protein product: CASQITGELFF.

The CDR3 reads CASSPRTSGSLGGAYF. In nucleotides, the CDR3 is TGTGCCAGCAGCCCCCGGACTAGCGGTTCTCTAGGCGGGGCGTACTTC. The chain has TRBV7-2 and TRBJ2-7; TRBD2 matches 10 bases. Germline V gene data show CDR1 as SGHTA and CDR2 as FQGNSA. The CDR3 runs 16 residues. Trimming removed 5 bases from V and 12 bases from J; junction bases left unmatched: 19.

The chain couples TRBV5-1 to TRBJ1-4; 9 bases line up with TRBD1. Germline values: CDR1 SGHRS, CDR2 YFSETQ. The CDR3 consists of 15 residues. V lost 4 bases to trimming and J lost 6 bases; unmatched junction nucleotides: 7. The CDR3 DNA follows: TGCGCCAGCAGCACGGGGACAGGGTTGGATGAAAAACTGTTTTTT. Encoded protein: CASSTGTGLDEKLFF.

The chain joins TRBV2 to TRBJ1-2; no reliable D call. V was pared by 7 bases and J by 4 bases, with 13 bases between. Germline-derived CDR1 and CDR2 are SNHLY and FYNNEI. This CDR3 has 13 amino acids. CDR3 in DNA: TGTGCCAGCACCCCTGTACAGAGCTATGGCTACACCTTC. It is translated as CASTPVQSYGYTF.

V usage is TRBV5-6 and J usage is TRBJ2-7; D gene ambiguous. Trimming took 2 bases from V and 0 from J, leaving 6 bases between them. This CDR3 is 13 amino acids long. Per germline, CDR1 SGHDT and CDR2 YYEEEE. In nucleotides, the CDR3 is TGTGCCAGCAGCTTACCAGCCTCCTACGAGCAGTACTTC. Translated, it gives CASSLPASYEQYF.